One and the same sample provided the 9 T cell receptor beta chains below, sequenced in a study of blood T cell repertoires in COVID-19. Clones were read by immunoSEQ multiplex PCR, and TCRdb kept only the in-frame ones, dropping some. The sample includes 35,000 to 45,000 clones, about 78% of them seen just once. The specimen sequenced was peripheral blood. The receptors were gathered from a man between 65 and 85 years old with active or convalescent COVID-19.

V is TRBV6-2 or TRBV6-3 and J is TRBJ1-2; 9 nucleotides agree with TRBD1. V was pared by 4 bases and J by 8 bases, with 17 bases of the junction left unmatched. This CDR3 region has 17 residues. The V gene's germline CDR1 is MNHEY and CDR2 SVGEGT. This chain's CDR3 is CASSFQGQGRLGRGYTF. DNA of the CDR3: TGTGCCAGCAGTTTCCAGGGACAGGGACGCCTTGGTAGGGGCTACACCTTC.

The chain joins TRBV11-1 to TRBJ1-1, with D uncertain. This CDR3 has 14 amino acids. CDR1 and CDR2 from the germline V gene are SGHAT and FQDESV (reference sequence). V was trimmed by 3 bases and J by 5 bases, leaving 13 bases between them. CDR3 sequence (DNA): TGTGCCAGCAGCTTTTCGGGCGGAGGAACTGAAGCTTTCTTT. This codes for CASSFSGGGTEAFF.

This clone has just a few counts. The rearrangement joins TRBV5-4 to TRBJ2-2; D is uncertain. Germline V gives CDR1 SGHNT, CDR2 YYREEE (reference sequence). The CDR3 extends over 13 amino acids. Between the trimmed V and J ends, which lost 4 bases and 6 bases, there was a span of 10 bases. CDR3 amino acids: CASSLLYSGELFF. In DNA form, the CDR3 reads TGTGCCAGCAGCCTCCTCTACTCCGGGGAGCTGTTTTTT.

The chain recombines TRBV3-1 (or the pseudogene TRBV3-2) with TRBJ2-5, with 8 bases lining up with TRBD2. Germline trimming cut 4 bases from V and 5 bases from J; bases unmatched to any gene: 12. CDR1 LGHDT and CDR2 YNNKEL come from the germline V gene (reference sequence). This CDR3 has 16 amino acids. The CDR3 DNA follows: TGTGCCAGCAGCCCTTCTACTCGGACTAGCCGGGAGACCCAGTACTTC. It is translated as CASSPSTRTSRETQYF.

CDR3 nucleotides: TGTGCCATTCACCCGGGACAGCTTAACTATGGCTACACCTTC. It specifies CAIHPGQLNYGYTF. V usage is TRBV10-3 and J usage is TRBJ1-2; TRBD1 aligns across 7 bases. V lost 9 bases to trimming and J lost 1 base; unmatched junction nucleotides: 8. CDR1 ENHRY and CDR2 SYGVKD come from the germline V gene. The CDR3 totals 14 residues.

The V gene is TRBV19, the J gene TRBJ2-2; D gene unclear. V shed 5 bases and J shed 4 bases, with 11 bases lying between them. The germline gives CDR1 LNHDA, CDR2 SQIVND (reference sequence). There are 14 residues in the CDR3. The CDR3 protein is CASSLPSVTGELFF. CDR3 in DNA: TGTGCCAGTAGTCTCCCGAGTGTCACCGGGGAGCTGTTTTTT.

The V gene is TRBV7-2, the J gene TRBJ1-4; TRBD1 aligns across 8 bases. V dropped 4 bases and J dropped 7; count of bases not matched to a gene: 5. The CDR3 loop spans 14 amino acids. From germline, CDR1 is SGHTA and CDR2 FQGNSA. The CDR3 bases are TGTGCCAGCAGCTACGGACAGGGACTTGAAAAACTGTTTTTT. Its translation is CASSYGQGLEKLFF. The full variable domain, completed using reference TRBV7-2 and TRBJ1-4, is GAGVSQSPSNKVTEKGKDVELRCDPISGHTALYWYRQSLGQGLEFLIYFQGNSAPDKSGLPSDRFSAERTGGSVSTLTIQRTQQEDSAVYLCASSYGQGLEKLFFGSGTQLSVL.

This CDR3 reads CASNRRARNGNQPQHF. CDR3 nucleotide sequence: TGCGCCAGCAATCGGAGGGCCCGGAATGGCAATCAGCCCCAGCATTTT. The genes are TRBV10-1 and TRBJ1-5; no clear D. Trimming removed 7 bases at V and 2 bases at J, with 18 bases between. Germline V CDR1 and CDR2: WNHNN, SYGVQD (reference sequence). The CDR3 is 16 residues long.

This chain links TRBV5-1 with TRBJ2-3; 8 bases are a match to TRBD2. After removal of 1 base from V and 5 bases from J, the junction contained 3 bases not matched to a gene. This CDR3 contains 14 residues. CDR1 and CDR2 (germline): SGHRS, YFSETQ. CDR3 amino acids: CASSLNSGEDTQYF. CDR3 nucleotide sequence: TGCGCCAGCAGCTTGAATAGCGGGGAAGATACGCAGTATTTT.